The 27 T cell receptor beta chains below come from one sample, sequenced in a study of blood T cells in healthy people across ages. With a J-beta primer mix and a sample-barcoded 5' primer, a second PCR ran roughly 6 to 11 cycles. MiXCR, applied by TCRdb to the 5' RACE reads, yields one record per CDR3 protein. Of some 730,000 distinct CDR3 sequences listed, 20% to 25% are singletons. The sequencing sample was made of blood. These receptors originate from a man between 65 and 79 years old in good health.

The V and J genes are TRBV5-1 and TRBJ1-1; D is perhaps TRBD1 (6 bases). The germline gives CDR1 SGHRS, CDR2 YFSETQ. This CDR3 comprises 14 residues. V was clipped by 3 bases and J by 4 bases, with 13 bases between them. This CDR3 reads CASSSPGGPTEAFF. The CDR3 DNA is TGCGCCAGCAGCTCCCCCGGGGGCCCCACTGAAGCTTTCTTT.

This clonotype was observed a handful of times. The chain links TRBV5-1 to TRBJ1-4; 8 bases are a match to TRBD1. The CDR3 extends over 14 amino acids. The germline CDR1 and CDR2 sequences are SGHRS and YFSETQ. Germline trimming cut 4 bases from V and 8 bases from J; bases unmatched to any gene: 7. Written as DNA, the CDR3 is TGCGCCAGCAGCGGACCCGGGACAGGAGAAAAACTGTTTTTT. This translates into CASSGPGTGEKLFF.

This clonotype was seen a few times. The gene calls are TRBV12-3 or TRBV12-4 and TRBJ1-1, with TRBD1 matching over 7 bases. CDR3 length: 16 residues. The trim removed 11 bases at V and 0 bases at J, leaving 15 bases unmatched. This CDR3 reads CAQTRQGSAMNTEAFF. For the CDR3, the DNA is TGTGCCCAAACACGACAGGGCTCCGCCATGAACACTGAAGCTTTCTTT.

There are a few counts of this clonotype. The J gene is TRBJ2-1, the V gene TRBV20-1; maybe TRBD2 (5 bases). CDR1 and CDR2 (germline): DFQATT, SNEGSKA (reference sequence). CDR3 length equals 14 residues. V was trimmed by 0 bases and J by 3 bases, leaving 9 bases between them. The CDR3 reads CSARDRGLYNEQFF. The CDR3, as DNA: TGCAGTGCTAGAGATAGAGGGCTCTACAATGAGCAGTTCTTC.

There are a few counts of this clonotype. The chain has TRBV2 and TRBJ2-1; D ambiguous. The J call is uncertain, as TRBJ2-7 better fits the DNA end. The germline V gene encodes CDR1 SNHLY and CDR2 FYNNEI. The CDR3 has 13 amino acids. The CDR3 loop reads CASTPGSDYEQYF. Written as DNA, the CDR3 is TGTGCCAGTACACCGGGCTCGGACTACGAGCAGTACTTC.

This clonotype appeared a few times. The chain recombines TRBV12-3 or TRBV12-4 with TRBJ2-1; TRBD2 matches at 7 bases. The CDR3 sequence is 14 residues long. J gave up 4 bases and V 4 bases, and 4 bases lay outside the gene matches. The CDR3 loop reads CASSSVAGYNEQFF. The CDR3 nucleotides are TGTGCCAGCAGTTCGGTAGCGGGTTACAATGAGCAGTTCTTC.

The CDR3 loop reads CASSLFTDRPETQYF. The DNA for the CDR3 is TGCGCCAGCAGCTTGTTTACGGACAGGCCAGAGACCCAGTACTTC. The chain joins TRBV5-1 to TRBJ2-5; 7 positions agree with TRBD1. CDR3 length: 15 amino acids. The ends lost 1 base at V and 4 bases at J; junction bases unmatched: 7. Looked up from germline, CDR1 is SGHRS and CDR2 is YFSETQ.

This clonotype was counted many times. V and J are TRBV5-1 and TRBJ2-1; TRBD1 aligns across 7 bases. The germline gives CDR1 SGHRS, CDR2 YFSETQ. The CDR3 is 14 residues long. V lost 2 bases to trimming and J lost 6 bases; unmatched junction nucleotides: 5. The CDR3: CASSLPTGANEQFF. In DNA, the CDR3 is TGCGCCAGCAGCTTACCAACAGGGGCCAATGAGCAGTTCTTC.

J is TRBJ2-7 and V is TRBV25-1; possibly TRBD1 or TRBD2 for D (5 bases each). The CDR3 loop spans 13 amino acids. V was trimmed by 8 bases and J by 6 bases, leaving 17 bases between them. Germline CDR1 and CDR2: MGHDK and SYGVNS. CDR3 protein: CASHQVKGREQYF. The CDR3 DNA follows: TGTGCCAGCCATCAGGTTAAGGGACGCGAGCAGTACTTC.

The genes are TRBV5-1 and TRBJ1-1; D ambiguous. The germline V gene encodes CDR1 SGHRS and CDR2 YFSETQ. This CDR3 region has 15 residues. The V end was cut by 4 bases, the J end by 0 bases, with 13 bases between. The CDR3 reads CASSPTEYMNTEAFF. The CDR3 DNA reads as TGCGCCAGCAGCCCGACGGAATACATGAACACTGAAGCTTTCTTT.

This clonotype was detected only once. The chain employs TRBV5-1 and TRBJ2-5; TRBD2 agrees at 10 bases. Trimming removed 4 bases from V and 5 bases from J; junction bases left unmatched: 17. Germline CDR1 is SGHRS and CDR2 is YFSETQ. This CDR3 comprises 18 residues. This CDR3 reads CASSPGVLLAGLSETQYF. For the CDR3, the DNA is TGCGCCAGCAGCCCCGGAGTTTTACTAGCGGGGCTTTCGGAGACCCAGTACTTC.

This clonotype was picked up many times. CDR3 sequence (DNA): TGCAGCGTTTTGGTAGCGGGTCTCTACGAGCAGTACTTC. Protein: CSVLVAGLYEQYF. The chain couples TRBV29-1 to TRBJ2-7; 7 bases are shared with TRBD2. Germline lookup yields CDR1 SQVTM and CDR2 ANQGSEA. The CDR3 covers 13 residues. V gave up 5 bases and J gave up 3 bases; unmatched junction bases: 7.

V is TRBV11-2 and J is TRBJ2-3; D not certain. Trimming took 5 bases from V and 0 from J, leaving 15 bases between them. The CDR3 spans 16 residues. In germline, CDR1 is SGHAT, CDR2 FQNNGV. The CDR3, as DNA: TGTGCCAGCAGCCCAATGGGTACCATTAGCACAGATACGCAGTATTTT. It specifies CASSPMGTISTDTQYF.

The chain has TRBV20-1 and TRBJ2-5; D remains ambiguous. Germline V lookup: CDR1 DFQATT, CDR2 SNEGSKA (reference sequence). The V and J ends lost 3 bases and 5 bases respectively, with 13 bases between them. The length of the CDR3 is 13 residues. CDR3 protein: CSASQALRETQYF. For the CDR3, the DNA is TGCAGTGCTAGTCAGGCACTTCGGGAGACCCAGTACTTC.

The chain is built from TRBV7-9 and TRBJ2-3; 7 bases match TRBD1. The CDR3 loop spans 17 amino acids. CDR1 is SEHNR, CDR2 FQNEAQ, per germline (reference sequence). V shed 1 base, J shed 2 bases, and the junction held 9 bases outside the gene matches. CDR3 nucleotides: TGTGCCAGCAGCTTAGATCTAGGGGGCGAGGACACAGATACGCAGTATTTT. This sequence encodes CASSLDLGGEDTDTQYF.

This clonotype was picked up a small number of times. This chain uses TRBV7-9 with TRBJ2-5; 10 bases are a match to TRBD2. With the DNA end fitting TRBJ2-1 better, the J assignment may be wrong. This CDR3 contains 15 residues. CDR1 is SEHNR, CDR2 FQNEAQ, per germline (reference sequence). CDR3 sequence: CASSLTLAGDNEQFF. The CDR3 DNA follows: TGTGCCAGCAGCTTAACCCTAGCGGGGGATAATGAGCAGTTCTTC.

The chain combines TRBV25-1 with TRBJ1-4, with 10 bases that match TRBD1. The CDR3 has 14 residues. Trimming removed 1 base from V and 17 bases from J; junction bases left unmatched: 10. Germline V CDR1 and CDR2: MGHDK, SYGVNS. The CDR3 loop is CASSESGTGALFFF. Written as DNA, the CDR3 is TGTGCCAGCAGTGAATCAGGGACAGGGGCCCTATTTTTTTTT.

The rearrangement joins TRBV7-9 to TRBJ2-1, with a weak D call TRBD2 (5 bases). Per germline, CDR1 SEHNR and CDR2 FQNEAQ (reference sequence). The V end lost 1 base, the J end lost 13 bases, and 11 bases lay between the germline ends. The CDR3 length is 12 residues. The CDR3: CASSLGARDQFF. The CDR3 nucleotides are TGTGCCAGCAGCTTAGGGGCGAGGGATCAGTTCTTC.

The rearrangement joins TRBV5-1 to TRBJ1-5, with unresolved D. Germline V lookup: CDR1 SGHRS, CDR2 YFSETQ. The V end was cut by 1 base, the J end by 7 bases, with 9 bases between. This CDR3 is 13 amino acids long. The CDR3 region has the DNA TGCGCCAGCAGCTTGCCCCTCCCCCAGCCCCAGCATTTT. This encodes CASSLPLPQPQHF.

This clonotype was observed a few times. The chain links TRBV3-1 to TRBJ1-5; no clear D gene. The ends were cut back, 0 bases at V and 1 base at J, with 13 bases in the middle. CDR1 LGHDT and CDR2 YNNKEL come from the germline V gene (reference sequence). The CDR3 covers 17 residues. The CDR3 sequence is CASSQDQVVGSNQPQHF. In nucleotides, the CDR3 is TGTGCCAGCAGCCAAGATCAAGTAGTAGGGAGCAATCAGCCCCAGCATTTT.

The chain recombines TRBV20-1 with TRBJ2-3; D not resolved. The CDR3 runs 12 residues. Per the germline V gene, CDR1 is DFQATT and CDR2 is SNEGSKA (reference sequence). Trimming left V 4 bases short and J 6 bases short, with 11 bases between. CDR3 loop: CSATNGLDTQYF. The DNA for the CDR3 is TGCAGTGCTACTAACGGGCTGGATACGCAGTATTTT.

This clonotype was detected a few times. V is TRBV5-1 and J is TRBJ1-1; D ambiguous. The CDR3 is 17 amino acids. The germline V and J ends were trimmed by 2 bases and 5 bases, with 22 bases remaining between them. Germline assignment: CDR1 SGHRS and CDR2 YFSETQ. The CDR3 loop reads CASSFSPSATPATEAFF. For the CDR3, the DNA is TGCGCCAGCAGCTTCAGTCCCTCGGCTACCCCCGCGACTGAAGCTTTCTTT.

The chain carries TRBV7-3 and TRBJ1-1; TRBD1 aligns across 10 bases. Germline V CDR1 and CDR2: SGHTA, FQGTGA. The CDR3 extends over 18 amino acids. Trimming removed 5 bases from V and 4 bases from J; junction bases left unmatched: 16. The CDR3 DNA is TGTGCCAGCAGCCGAAACGGGCGGGACAGGGGTGGCTCCACTGAAGCTTTCTTT. Protein sequence: CASSRNGRDRGGSTEAFF.

This clonotype was seen once. The genes are TRBV12-3 or TRBV12-4 and TRBJ2-5; no firm D call. The DNA end favors TRBJ2-1, so the J call may be wrong. The CDR3 sequence is 12 residues long. CDR3 bases: TGTGCCAGCAGTTTAACGGAAAATGAGCAGTTCTTC. This gives the protein CASSLTENEQFF.

The V call is TRBV7-8, the J call TRBJ2-7; tentatively, D is TRBD1 (6 bases). Germline V gene sequence: CDR1 SGHVS, CDR2 FQNEAQ. Trimming removed 1 base from V and 0 bases from J, with 10 bases in between. This CDR3 is built from 15 residues. The CDR3 sequence is CASSLVRGSSYEQYF. CDR3 coding DNA: TGTGCCAGCAGCTTAGTCAGGGGAAGCTCCTACGAGCAGTACTTC.

The chain joins TRBV12-3 or TRBV12-4 to TRBJ2-6, with D tentatively TRBD2 (5 bases). Trimming took off 5 bases at V and 0 bases at J, with 8 bases between the two ends. CDR3 size: 15 residues. The CDR3 DNA sequence: TGTGCCAGCAGTCGGAGGTACTCTGGGGCCAACGTCCTGACTTTC. This codes for CASSRRYSGANVLTF.

This clonotype was found a few times. The chain uses TRBV20-1 and TRBJ1-5, with D perhaps TRBD1 (6 bases). CDR1 is DFQATT, CDR2 SNEGSKA, per germline (reference sequence). The V and J ends lost 5 bases and 3 bases respectively, with 17 bases between them. The CDR3 is 15 residues long. The CDR3 nucleotides read TGCAGTGCTCTACGACGGGGGACATCCAATCAGCCCCAGCATTTT. Translated: CSALRRGTSNQPQHF.